The T cell receptor beta chain under discussion was sequenced for a study of cytomegalovirus exposure and HLA in healthy donors. This CDR3 has 18 residues. V gave up 3 bases and J gave up 0 bases; unmatched junction bases: 12. CDR1 and CDR2 (germline): SQVTM, ANQGSEA. Healthy bone marrow donors made up the cohort. Study outcomes and limitations: In vitro experiments confirmed that three CMV-associated chains were specific for CMV antigens. Later, an analysis showed that TCR beta chains associated with HLA were more clonally expanded than others that were equally common.

PCR used 60 Vbeta primers and 13 Jbeta primers. TCRdb keeps only in-frame clones here, not all; method: immunoSEQ multiplex PCR. The table includes about 120,000 clones, 70% to 80% detected once. A note on this clone: The antigen remains undetermined.

The receptor was derived from a man aged 50-59 years in good health and CMV-seropositive. Sequencing was done on a sample of PBMCs. The chain couples TRBV29-1 to TRBJ1-4; 8 bases line up with TRBD1. CDR3 protein: CSVDHLTGESATNEKLFF. In nucleotides, the CDR3 is TGCAGCGTTGACCATTTGACAGGGGAAAGCGCAACTAATGAAAAACTGTTTTTT.